This TCR beta chain was recorded in a study of shared clonotypes between healthy human individuals (dated by TCRdb to the early 2020s). Looking at the study overall: The cohort comprised a couple of women and a few men aged 18 to 49 years. To estimate repertoire size and how much clonotypes are shared between individuals, the study performed deep sequencing of blood TCR repertoires from roughly five healthy adults. Leukapheresis yielded between about 0.85 and 10 billion PBMCs per donor. To increase sequencing depth and limit assay-specific biases, TCR repertoire library preparation and sequencing were carried out by different laboratories using diverse techniques. For each donor, three plates each were used for CD4 naive and CD4 memory, two plates were used for CD8 naive, and one plate was used for CD8 memory.

The donors were healthy, HIV-negative adults with no recently reported acute infections or vaccinations. Only Caucasian adults living in Nashville, Tennessee, USA were represented among the donors. CD4+ T cells were enriched by magnetic negative selection; naive cells were then positively selected on CD45RA, and the negative fraction formed the memory subset. After blood collection by leukapheresis, PBMCs were isolated using Ficoll-Histopaque density gradient centrifugation and then cryopreserved in the vapor phase of liquid nitrogen. Analytical flow cytometry was used to check the purity and quantity of each magnetically sorted T cell population. Genomic DNA was isolated from every sorted fraction and measured by UV absorbance on a Nanodrop 2000c. TCR CDR3 regions were amplified from genomic DNA by multiplex PCR using the deep immunoSEQ assay. Genomic DNA extracted from each cell subset was distributed evenly over all wells of several immunoSEQ 96-well plates, and each plate served as one replicate. For sorted subsets, 200 to 250 ng genomic DNA, equal to 30,000 or so T cell genomes, was loaded into each replicate PCR. The purified libraries were quantified using a Qubit 3.0 fluorometer, sized with a Bioanalyzer 2100, and then quantified again using the KAPA Library Quantification kit. A separate single-read 150-cycle Illumina NextSeq 550 flow cell was used to sequence each immunoSEQ 96-well plate. Concerning the study's data processing: Because only junctional sequences without quality scores were contained in the immunoSEQ output, filtering matching that applied to full-length reads could not be performed. Sequences were annotated with PyIR, a Python wrapper for IgBLAST v1.9, using IMGT germline references to assign V/J genes and CDR3. Any read was removed if the V/J assignment was weak (E-value above 1e-6), the CDR3 was missing, or the read contained stop codons, out-of-frame junctions, or ambiguous translated residues. A V3J clonotype was defined by an identical inferred V gene, J gene, and CDR3 amino acid sequence. The percentage overlap between two repertoires was calculated by dividing the number of shared unique clonotypes by the size of the smaller repertoire. Richness of each repertoire was evaluated using RTK rarefaction, the Chao1 estimator, and Recon v2.1 estimates of unobserved clonotypes. For all TCRbeta clonotypes obtained by the gDNA method from four donors, generation probabilities were computed with OLGA. Held by TCRdb, this immuneACCESS table contains in-frame sequences only and omits some clones. Under half of the omission traces to an unresolved V gene where checked; the cause of the rest is unknown. V and J calls plus clone size are reproduced from that table; the DNA served to infer D and trimming. For this sample the table gives 550,000 to 850,000 clones, of which around 70% were detected only once. The ten largest clones represent about 1.7% of the sample.

At the junction V is shortened by 5 bases and J by 11 bases; bases outside the gene matches: 9. From its cysteine to its phenylalanine, the CDR3 spans 13 amino acids. Only the CDR3 region is kept as DNA, spanning 39 bases read in frame from base 1. For CDR1 and CDR2, the germline V gene (reference sequence) lists SEHNR and FQNEAQ. Notes on this clone: Its cognate antigen has yet to be identified. The sample holds no much larger clone one base away, and base qualities are not on file.

Broader findings and caveats from the paper: Across a few donors, about 5.2% of naive CD4, roughly 3.5% of naive CD8, about 2.3% of memory CD4, and approximately 0.4% of memory CD8 clonotypes were shared. Sampling was limited to blood, and TCR repertoires in tissue likely differ from TCR repertoires in blood. Because the study included a small number of donors, the genetic and exposure-history diversity represented was limited. Compared with non-shared clonotypes, the clonotypes found in all four sorted-subset donors had higher generation probabilities. Larger estimated clonotype richness was generally found for naive subsets than for memory subsets. Pairwise subsampling indicated that sequencing depth was expected to affect the degree of clonotype sharing among donors. Rarefaction of sorted-subset datasets indicated incomplete sequencing despite the large sequencing depth.

The chain employs TRBV7-9 and TRBJ2-1; TRBD2 aligns with 7 central bases. This sequence was found in a woman under 40 in good health. Sequencing was done on a sample of memory CD4+ T cells sorted from blood. The cell subset or site label, as the study defines it: CD45RA-negative fraction. The CDR3 has the sequence CASSTQRDTKQFF. The DNA sequence is TGTGCCAGCAGCACTCAGCGGGATACCAAGCAGTTCTTC.